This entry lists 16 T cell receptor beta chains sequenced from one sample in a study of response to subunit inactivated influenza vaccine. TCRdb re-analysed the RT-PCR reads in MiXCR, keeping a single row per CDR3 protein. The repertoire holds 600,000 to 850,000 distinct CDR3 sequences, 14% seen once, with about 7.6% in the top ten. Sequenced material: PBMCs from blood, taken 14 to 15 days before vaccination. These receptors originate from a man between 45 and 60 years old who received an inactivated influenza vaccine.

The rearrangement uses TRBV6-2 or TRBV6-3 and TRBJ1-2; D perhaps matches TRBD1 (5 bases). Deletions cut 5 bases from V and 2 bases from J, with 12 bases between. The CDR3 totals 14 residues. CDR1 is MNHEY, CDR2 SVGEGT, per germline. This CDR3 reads CASSPGSVNYGYTF. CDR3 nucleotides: TGTGCCAGCAGTCCAGGGTCTGTGAACTATGGCTACACCTTC.

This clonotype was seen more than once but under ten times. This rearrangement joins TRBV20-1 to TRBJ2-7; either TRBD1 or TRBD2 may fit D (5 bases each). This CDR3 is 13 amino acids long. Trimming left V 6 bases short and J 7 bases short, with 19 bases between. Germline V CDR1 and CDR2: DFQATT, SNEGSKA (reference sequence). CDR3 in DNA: TGCAGTGCCCCCGAGGCGTGGGGGAAAGAGCAGTACTTC. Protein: CSAPEAWGKEQYF.

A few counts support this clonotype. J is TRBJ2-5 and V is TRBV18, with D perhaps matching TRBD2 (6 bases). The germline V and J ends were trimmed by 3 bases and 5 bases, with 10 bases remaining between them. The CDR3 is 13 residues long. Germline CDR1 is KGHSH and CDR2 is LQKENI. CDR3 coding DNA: TGTGCCAGCTCACCTCCTAGCGTGGAGACCCAGTACTTC. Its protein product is CASSPPSVETQYF.

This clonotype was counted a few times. The CDR3 region is CASSRFSPATGELFF. The CDR3 nucleotides are TGTGCCAGCAGCCGGTTTAGTCCCGCCACCGGGGAGCTGTTTTTT. The V call is TRBV3-1, the J call TRBJ2-2; D gene ambiguous. Germline-derived CDR1 and CDR2 are LGHDT and YNNKEL (reference sequence). This CDR3 is 15 amino acids long. V was pared by 4 bases and J by 4 bases, with 13 bases between.

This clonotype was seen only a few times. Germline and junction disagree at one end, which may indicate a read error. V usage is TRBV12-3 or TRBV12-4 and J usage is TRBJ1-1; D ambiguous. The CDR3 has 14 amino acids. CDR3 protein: CASSLVIRNTEAFF. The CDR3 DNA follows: TGTGCCAGCAGCTTAGTCATCAGGAACACTGAAGCTTTCTTT.

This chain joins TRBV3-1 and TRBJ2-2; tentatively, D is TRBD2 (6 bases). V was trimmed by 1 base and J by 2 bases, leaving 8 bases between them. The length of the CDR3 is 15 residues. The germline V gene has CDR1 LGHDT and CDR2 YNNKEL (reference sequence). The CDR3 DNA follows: TGTGCCAGCAGCCAAGCAGCGGGCAACACCGGGGAGCTGTTTTTT. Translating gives CASSQAAGNTGELFF.

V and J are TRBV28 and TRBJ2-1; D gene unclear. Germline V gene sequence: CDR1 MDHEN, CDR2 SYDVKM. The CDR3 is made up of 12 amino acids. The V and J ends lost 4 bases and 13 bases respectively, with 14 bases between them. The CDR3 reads CASSSGPLGQFF. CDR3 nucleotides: TGTGCCAGCAGTTCTGGACCTCTGGGACAGTTCTTC.

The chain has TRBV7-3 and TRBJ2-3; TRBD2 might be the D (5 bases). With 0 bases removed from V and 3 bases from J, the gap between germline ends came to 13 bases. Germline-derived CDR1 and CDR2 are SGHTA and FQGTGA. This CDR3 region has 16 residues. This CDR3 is CASSLTASGGTDTQYF. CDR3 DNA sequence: TGTGCCAGCAGCTTAACCGCGAGCGGAGGAACAGATACGCAGTATTTT. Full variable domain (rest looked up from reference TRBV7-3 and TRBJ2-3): GAGVSQTPSNKVTEKGKYVELRCDPISGHTALYWYRQSLGQGPEFLIYFQGTGAADDSGLPNDRFFAVRPEGSVSTLKIQRTERGDSAVYLCASSLTASGGTDTQYFGPGTRLTVL.

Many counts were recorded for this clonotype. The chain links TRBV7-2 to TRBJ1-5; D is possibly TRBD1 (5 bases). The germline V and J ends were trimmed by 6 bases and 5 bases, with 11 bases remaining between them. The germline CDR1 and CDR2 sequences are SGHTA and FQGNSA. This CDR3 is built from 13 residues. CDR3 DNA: TGTGCCAGCAGAATGGTGGGGGATCAGCCCCAGCATTTT. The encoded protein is CASRMVGDQPQHF.

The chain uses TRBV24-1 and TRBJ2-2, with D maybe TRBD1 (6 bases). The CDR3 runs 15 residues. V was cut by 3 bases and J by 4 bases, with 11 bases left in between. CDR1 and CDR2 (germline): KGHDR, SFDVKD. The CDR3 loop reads CATSDQGSITGELFF. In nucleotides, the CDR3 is TGTGCCACCAGTGATCAGGGGTCGATCACCGGGGAGCTGTTTTTT.

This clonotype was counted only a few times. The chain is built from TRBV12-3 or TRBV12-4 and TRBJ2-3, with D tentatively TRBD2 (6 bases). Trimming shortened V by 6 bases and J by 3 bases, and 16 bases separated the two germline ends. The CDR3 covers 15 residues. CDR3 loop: CASRPSSGVTDTQYF. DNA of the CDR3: TGTGCCAGCAGACCCAGTTCGGGGGTGACAGATACGCAGTATTTT.

In DNA form, the CDR3 reads TGTGCCAGCAGCACAGAAGTCTACGAGCAGTACTTC. Protein product: CASSTEVYEQYF. V and J are TRBV7-2 and TRBJ2-7; D remains ambiguous. Germline V lookup: CDR1 SGHTA, CDR2 FQGNSA. The V end lost 5 bases, the J end lost 3 bases, and 8 bases lay between the germline ends. The CDR3 spans 12 residues. Supplemented by reference TRBV7-2 and TRBJ2-7, the full variable domain reads GAGVSQSPSNKVTEKGKDVELRCDPISGHTALYWYRQSLGQGLEFLIYFQGNSAPDKSGLPSDRFSAERTGGSVSTLTIQRTQQEDSAVYLCASSTEVYEQYFGPGTRLTVT.

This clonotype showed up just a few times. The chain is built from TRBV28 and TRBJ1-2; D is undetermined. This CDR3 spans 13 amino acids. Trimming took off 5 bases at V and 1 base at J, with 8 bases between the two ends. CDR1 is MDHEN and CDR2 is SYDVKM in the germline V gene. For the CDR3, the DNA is TGTGCCAGCAGTAAGGAGAATAACTATGGCTACACCTTC. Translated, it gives CASSKENNYGYTF.

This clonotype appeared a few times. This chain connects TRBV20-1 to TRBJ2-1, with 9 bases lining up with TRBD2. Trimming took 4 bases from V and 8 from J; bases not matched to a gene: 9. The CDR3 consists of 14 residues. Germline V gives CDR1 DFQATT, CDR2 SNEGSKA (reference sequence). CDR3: CSAMGASGADEQFF. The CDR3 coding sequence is TGCAGTGCTATGGGGGCTAGCGGGGCCGATGAGCAGTTCTTC.

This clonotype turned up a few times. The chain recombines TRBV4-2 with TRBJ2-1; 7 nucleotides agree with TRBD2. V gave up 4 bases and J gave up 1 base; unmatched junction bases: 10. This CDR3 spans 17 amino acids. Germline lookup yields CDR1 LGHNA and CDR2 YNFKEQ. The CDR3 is CASSPLGSGASYNEQFF. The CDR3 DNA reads TGTGCCAGCAGCCCGTTAGGCAGCGGGGCGTCCTACAATGAGCAGTTCTTC.

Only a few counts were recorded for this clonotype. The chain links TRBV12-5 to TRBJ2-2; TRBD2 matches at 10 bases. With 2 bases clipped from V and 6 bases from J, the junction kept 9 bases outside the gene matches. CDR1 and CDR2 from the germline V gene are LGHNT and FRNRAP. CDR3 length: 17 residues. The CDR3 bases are TGTGCTAGTGGTTTGAATGAGGGACTAGCGAGCGCCGGGGAGCTGTTTTTT. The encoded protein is CASGLNEGLASAGELFF. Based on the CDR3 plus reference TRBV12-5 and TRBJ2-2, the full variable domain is DARVTQTPRHKVTEMGQEVTMRCQPILGHNTVFWYRQTMMQGLELLAYFRNRAPLDDSGMPKDRFSAEMPDATLATLKIQPSEPRDSAVYFCASGLNEGLASAGELFFGEGSRLTVL.